The present T cell receptor (beta chain) was sequenced within a study of blood T cells in healthy people across ages. Study-wide background: Template switching picked up about one barcoded beta molecule for each two T cells.

This clonotype was observed a few times. Antigen specificity is unknown. Combining a sample-barcoded 5' primer with a J-beta primer mix, a second PCR ran for roughly 6 to 11 cycles. One entry per CDR3 protein, called by TCRdb with MiXCR from the 5' RACE reads. The sample lists 800,000 or so distinct CDR3 sequences; about 46% were seen once. Study-level results: Expanded clonotype changes were possibly confounded by unknown donor CMV status. Underestimates were what the diversity estimates from one million T cells were considered to be.

Isolated per sample were at least 7 million PBMCs. Germline CDR1 is SGHTA and CDR2 is FQGTGA. V shed 11 bases and J 8 bases; nucleotides not matched to a gene: 15. The CDR3 runs 14 residues. The sample consisted of blood. This rearrangement joins TRBV7-3 to TRBJ2-1, with 7 bases that match TRBD1. The clonotype originates from a man at least 80 years old in good health. The DNA for the CDR3 is TGTGCCGTAGCCGGGCCAGGGGGTCGGGATGAGCAGTTCTTC. Amino acid sequence: CAVAGPGGRDEQFF.